This T cell receptor (beta chain) was obtained from a study of T cells after yellow fever vaccination (dated by TCRdb to between 2019 and 2020). Study-level background: The SMART-Seq v4 Ultra Low Input RNA kit was used to prepare libraries from fractions with low cell numbers. Bulk TCR alpha and beta repertoires were sequenced longitudinally to track T-cell clones before and after primary and booster YFV17D yellow fever vaccination. Two healthy male donors, one aged 18 to 30 and one aged 30 to 40 years, made up the cohort. Blood was collected at multiple timepoints before and after primary and secondary immunization, and bulk PBMC replicates and cell subsets were isolated.

From its cysteine to its phenylalanine, the CDR3 spans 17 amino acids. Here the CDR3 DNA is all that survives: 51 bases in frame from base 1. Trimming removed 6 bases from V and 6 bases from J; the gene matches leave 14 bases unexplained. CDR1 SGHRS and CDR2 YFSETQ were looked up in the germline V gene. According to the study, the label for this sample's treatment or condition signals: live attenuated yellow fever vaccine strain. A standard Ficoll-Paque protocol was used to isolate PBMCs from peripheral blood. Dynabeads CD4 and CD8 positive selection kits were used to isolate CD4 and CD8 T-cell fractions. TriZol was used to extract RNA from bulk PBMCs, CD4 and CD8 fractions, and dextramer-positive and dextramer-negative fractions. Broad study findings and their caveats: Computational filtering was needed because FACS-sorted repertoires could contain abundant contaminating clonotypes from the bulk population. Most clones expanded after primary vaccination (almost 98% of CD4 and roughly 90% of CD8) were re-detected after the booster, suggesting that broad memory maintenance occurred. Compared with the primary T-cell response, the secondary T-cell response was weaker but faster, peaking on day 5 rather than day 15. A small fraction of clonotypes appeared in both the CD4 and CD8 compartments, likely as a result of convergent recombination. The study included only a couple of donors, which limits how far the findings can be generalized.

Points on this clonotype: There is no known antigen for this receptor. Per-nucleotide qualities are absent, and no much larger clonotype sits a single base away.

TCR cDNA was made using 5'RACE template switching, a step that added a universal primer site and unique molecular identifiers. Priming for cDNA synthesis came from both the TCR alpha and TCR beta constant segments. Library amplification used two PCR steps, and the second PCR step added sample barcodes and sequencing adapters. Sequencing of libraries was performed on Illumina HiSeq 2500 (2x100 bp) or NovaSeq (2x150 bp). Regarding the original processing steps: MIGEC handled demultiplexing of reads and collapsing into UMI consensus sequences, while MiXCR performed V(D)J alignment. Vaccine-responding clonotypes were defined with edgeR using replicate PBMC samples, requiring FDR below 0.01 and a log2 fold change above 5 up to day 15. Each bulk clonotype received a CD4 or CD8 identity based on whether the sequenced CD4 or CD8 repertoire contained that clonotype at higher abundance. TCRdb applied fastp at Q25 and MiXCR to the public reads, then kept only in-frame beta chains. Identical CDR3 proteins give one entry, which carries the most common genes and DNA. These V and J calls are TCRdb output, not the study's own analysis. Here the sample has 200,000 to 250,000 distinct CDR3 sequences; about 7% occur a single time. The ten largest clones capture roughly 0.9% of the sample.

The TCR sequence derives from a man aged 30 to 39 who received the YFV17D yellow fever vaccine. Recombination connected TRBV5-1 to TRBJ2-1; 11 central nucleotides agree with TRBD2. Sequencing used CD4+ T cells sorted from PBMCs, obtained 15 days after the yellow fever booster vaccination. The bases read TGCGCCAGCACCATACCTTTTAGCGGGAGGGAAGGCAATGAGCAGTTCTTC. Its amino acids are CASTIPFSGREGNEQFF.